These 22 T cell receptor beta chains were all obtained from the same sample, sequenced in a study of CD8 T cells in Susac syndrome. Random hexamers served to reverse transcribe about 0.5 to 1 ug RNA. TCRdb processed the immunoSEQ multiplex PCR reads anew with MiXCR; each CDR3 protein has one entry. The table lists more than 150,000 distinct CDR3 sequences, around 94% of them singletons. The sample consisted of CD4+ T cells from PBMCs. These receptors came from a human donor in good health.

This rearrangement joins TRBV20-1 to TRBJ2-5; TRBD2 is a possible D gene (6 bases). The germline gives CDR1 DFQATT, CDR2 SNEGSKA (reference sequence). This CDR3 is 15 amino acids long. The V end was cut by 0 bases, the J end by 1 base, with 12 bases between. The CDR3: CSARDWRGFQETQYF. The CDR3 DNA follows: TGCAGTGCTAGAGACTGGCGGGGCTTCCAAGAGACCCAGTACTTC.

The chain combines TRBV9 with TRBJ1-1; D unclear. The CDR3 is 14 amino acids. In germline, CDR1 is SGDLS, CDR2 YYNGEE. Trimming removed 0 bases at V and 5 bases at J, with 11 bases between. CDR3 sequence: CASSVALEETEAFF. For the CDR3, the DNA is TGTGCCAGCAGCGTAGCTCTCGAGGAGACTGAAGCTTTCTTT.

The J gene is TRBJ2-1, the V gene TRBV29-1, with D hard to call. Trimming removed 6 bases from V and 7 bases from J, with 25 bases in between. The germline gives CDR1 SQVTM, CDR2 ANQGSEA. This CDR3 contains 16 residues. CDR3 amino acids: CSVAAPFLSSPNEQFF. The CDR3 nucleotides read TGCAGCGTCGCCGCCCCGTTTCTCTCCTCCCCTAATGAGCAGTTCTTC.

There are a few counts of this clonotype. The chain combines TRBV18 with TRBJ1-2; possibly TRBD1 for D (5 bases). The CDR3 sequence is 12 residues long. The V end was cut by 5 bases, the J end by 4 bases, with 8 bases between. Germline-derived CDR1 and CDR2 are KGHSH and LQKENI. The DNA for the CDR3 is TGTGCCAGCTCATACGACAGCTATGGCTACACCTTC. Translation gives CASSYDSYGYTF.

This rearrangement joins TRBV30 to TRBJ2-5; no firm D call. Germline assignment: CDR1 GTSNPN and CDR2 SVGIG (reference sequence). The CDR3 is 12 residues long. Trimming removed 1 base at V and 5 bases at J, with 8 bases between. CDR3 bases: TGTGCCTGGAGTGGAGTCGGGGAGACCCAGTACTTC. Residues: CAWSGVGETQYF.

This chain joins TRBV20-1 and TRBJ1-5, with TRBD1 as a possible D gene (6 bases). CDR1 DFQATT and CDR2 SNEGSKA come from the germline V gene (reference sequence). The CDR3 is made up of 13 amino acids. The V end lost 5 bases, the J end lost 4 bases, and 12 bases lay between the germline ends. Here the CDR3 reads CSASGTSNQPQHF. The CDR3 region has the DNA TGCAGTGCTTCCGGGACATCTAATCAGCCCCAGCATTTT.

The chain combines TRBV30 with TRBJ1-4; D not certain. V was clipped by 2 bases and J by 8 bases, with 12 bases between them. From germline, CDR1 is GTSNPN and CDR2 SVGIG (reference sequence). The CDR3 has 13 residues. CDR3 sequence: CAWSLQTGEKLFF. CDR3 in DNA: TGTGCCTGGAGTTTGCAGACTGGGGAAAAACTGTTTTTT.

The rearrangement links TRBV30 to TRBJ1-1, with D perhaps matching TRBD1 (5 bases). Germline CDR1 GTSNPN, CDR2 SVGIG (reference sequence). Trimming pared 3 bases from V and 2 bases from J, leaving 10 bases between. CDR3 length: 13 residues. This CDR3 reads CAWRWGLNTEAFF. CDR3 sequence (DNA): TGTGCCTGGAGGTGGGGACTTAACACTGAAGCTTTCTTT.

The chain couples TRBV29-1 to TRBJ1-2, with D perhaps matching TRBD1 (6 bases). V was trimmed by 0 bases and J by 8 bases, leaving 13 bases between them. CDR1 is SQVTM and CDR2 is ANQGSEA in the germline V gene. The CDR3 is 13 amino acids. The CDR3: CSVEDVEGGGYTF. The CDR3 bases are TGCAGCGTTGAAGATGTTGAGGGGGGCGGCTACACCTTC.

The sample holds one count of this clonotype. V usage is TRBV7-9 and J usage is TRBJ2-3; TRBD1 agrees at 9 bases. V dropped 3 bases and J dropped 2; count of bases not matched to a gene: 3. This CDR3 is built from 15 residues. From germline, CDR1 is SEHNR and CDR2 FQNEAQ (reference sequence). CDR3 loop: CASSFRDRVTDTQYF. In DNA form, the CDR3 reads TGTGCCAGCAGCTTCCGGGACAGGGTCACAGATACGCAGTATTTT.

The rearrangement uses TRBV30 and TRBJ1-2, with unresolved D. Per germline, CDR1 GTSNPN and CDR2 SVGIG (reference sequence). Trimming removed 0 bases from V and 9 bases from J, with 14 bases in between. The CDR3 is 13 amino acids. The CDR3 DNA reads TGTGCCTGGAGTGTATCGCCGGACGTGCGCTACACCTTC. This encodes CAWSVSPDVRYTF.

This chain links TRBV18 with TRBJ2-5; D gene ambiguous. Germline assignment: CDR1 KGHSH and CDR2 LQKENI. With 4 bases removed from V and 4 bases from J, the gap between germline ends came to 7 bases. The CDR3 has 12 amino acids. As DNA, the CDR3 is TGTGCCAGCTCACAGGTCGCAGAGACCCAGTACTTC. This sequence encodes CASSQVAETQYF.

J is TRBJ2-1 and V is TRBV27; tentative D call: TRBD1 (6 bases). From germline, CDR1 is MNHEY and CDR2 SMNVEV (reference sequence). The CDR3 is made up of 13 amino acids. The V and J ends lost 3 bases and 7 bases respectively, with 10 bases between them. CDR3 nucleotide sequence: TGTGCCAGCAGTTTCTGGACAGAGAATGAGCAGTTCTTC. It translates to CASSFWTENEQFF.

The chain employs TRBV2 and TRBJ1-1, with D maybe TRBD1 (6 bases). CDR3 length: 12 amino acids. Trimming shortened V by 7 bases and J by 6 bases, and 12 bases separated the two germline ends. Germline CDR1 SNHLY, CDR2 FYNNEI. CDR3 coding DNA: TGTGCCAGCACCTCACAGGGCTCTGAAGCTTTCTTT. Translation gives CASTSQGSEAFF.

This clonotype was counted a single time. This chain uses TRBV20-1 with TRBJ1-5; D call uncertain. Looked up from germline, CDR1 is DFQATT and CDR2 is SNEGSKA (reference sequence). The CDR3 extends over 13 amino acids. V dropped 5 bases and J dropped 7 bases, with 15 bases sitting between them. The CDR3 reads CSAGKGSGQPQHF. CDR3 sequence (DNA): TGCAGTGCTGGAAAAGGTAGTGGCCAGCCCCAGCATTTT.

The table lists this clonotype with a count of one. The CDR3 DNA reads TGCAGCGGTGTCCCGGGACCTAACACTGAAGCTTTCTTT. Residues: CSGVPGPNTEAFF. The V call is TRBV29-1, the J call TRBJ1-1; D is possibly TRBD1 (5 bases). Looked up from germline, CDR1 is SQVTM and CDR2 is ANQGSEA. The ends were cut back, 7 bases at V and 2 bases at J, with 14 bases in the middle. There are 13 residues in the CDR3.

V and J are TRBV18 and TRBJ2-3; 9 bases agree with TRBD1. The junction had 8 bases not matched to a gene; V was cut back by 3 bases and J by 4 bases. The CDR3 has 16 residues. Germline V gene data show CDR1 as KGHSH and CDR2 as LQKENI. The chain's CDR3 is CASSPVPGQGSDTQYF. The CDR3 nucleotides are TGTGCCAGCTCACCCGTCCCGGGACAGGGATCAGATACGCAGTATTTT.

The V gene is TRBV30, the J gene TRBJ1-1; TRBD1 is a possible D gene (6 bases). Germline-derived CDR1 and CDR2 are GTSNPN and SVGIG (reference sequence). The ends were cut back, 0 bases at V and 3 bases at J, with 20 bases in the middle. The CDR3 spans 17 residues. The CDR3 nucleotides are TGTGCCTGGAGTGTAAGTCGCTCCGGGGGCGCGGACACTGAAGCTTTCTTT. Its translation: CAWSVSRSGGADTEAFF.

The V call is TRBV14, the J call TRBJ2-1, with a possible D match to TRBD1 (5 bases). CDR3 length equals 13 residues. V was cut by 5 bases and J by 7 bases, with 12 bases left in between. Germline V gene data show CDR1 as SGHDN and CDR2 as FVKESK. The CDR3 region has the DNA TGTGCCAGCAGCGAGACAGCCAGGAATGAGCAGTTCTTC. Encoded protein: CASSETARNEQFF.

This chain uses TRBV9 with TRBJ2-5; 10 bases are a match to TRBD1. The ends lost 2 bases at V and 5 bases at J; junction bases unmatched: 3. Germline V lookup: CDR1 SGDLS, CDR2 YYNGEE. The CDR3 covers 14 residues. CDR3 protein: CASSVGQGYETQYF. CDR3 nucleotides: TGTGCCAGCAGCGTGGGACAGGGGTACGAGACCCAGTACTTC.

The chain links TRBV25-1 to TRBJ2-7; weak D call: TRBD2 (6 bases). CDR3 length equals 15 residues. Germline V gene lookup returns CDR1 MGHDK and CDR2 SYGVNS. The germline V and J ends were trimmed by 4 bases and 2 bases, with 15 bases remaining between them. Written as DNA, the CDR3 is TGTGCCAGCAGTGTTTTGGAGGGAACCCCCTACGAGCAGTACTTC. It is translated as CASSVLEGTPYEQYF.

The chain employs TRBV3-1 and TRBJ1-2; 7 bases match TRBD1. The trim removed 5 bases at V and 7 bases at J, leaving 4 bases unmatched. The CDR3 is 12 residues long. The germline V gene has CDR1 LGHDT and CDR2 YNNKEL (reference sequence). The CDR3 nucleotides are TGTGCCAGCAGCAAGACAGGGCTTGGCTACACCTTC. As protein: CASSKTGLGYTF.